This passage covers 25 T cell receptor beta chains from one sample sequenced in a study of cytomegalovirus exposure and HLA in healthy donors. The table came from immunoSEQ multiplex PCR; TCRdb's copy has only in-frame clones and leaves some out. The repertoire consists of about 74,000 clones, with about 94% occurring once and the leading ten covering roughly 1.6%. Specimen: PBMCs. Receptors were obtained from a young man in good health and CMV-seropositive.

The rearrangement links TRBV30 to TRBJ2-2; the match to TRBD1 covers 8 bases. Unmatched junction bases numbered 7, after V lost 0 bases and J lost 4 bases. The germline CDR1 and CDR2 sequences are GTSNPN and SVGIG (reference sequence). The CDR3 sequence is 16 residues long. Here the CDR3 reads CAWSVGQGAVTGELFF. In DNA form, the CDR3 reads TGTGCCTGGAGTGTCGGGCAGGGGGCTGTCACCGGGGAGCTGTTTTTT.

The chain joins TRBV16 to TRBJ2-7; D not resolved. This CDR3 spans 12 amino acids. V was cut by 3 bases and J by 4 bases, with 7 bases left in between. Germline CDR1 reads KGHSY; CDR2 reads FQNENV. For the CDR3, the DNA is TGTGCCAGCAGCCACCGAGGATACGAGCAGTACTTC. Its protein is CASSHRGYEQYF.

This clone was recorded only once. CDR3: CASSVSEGTSGRARNEQFF. In DNA, the CDR3 is TGTGCCAGCAGCGTATCCGAGGGGACTAGCGGGAGGGCGCGAAATGAGCAGTTCTTC. The chain combines TRBV9 with TRBJ2-1; TRBD2 aligns across 16 bases. The CDR3 is 19 amino acids. Per the germline V gene, CDR1 is SGDLS and CDR2 is YYNGEE. Losses at the gene ends were 1 base for V and 7 bases for J; bases not matched to a gene: 11.

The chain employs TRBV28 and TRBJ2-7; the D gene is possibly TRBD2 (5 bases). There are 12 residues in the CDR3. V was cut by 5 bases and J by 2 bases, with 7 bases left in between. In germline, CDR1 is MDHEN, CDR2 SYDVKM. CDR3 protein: CASSPGAYEQYF. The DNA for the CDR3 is TGTGCCAGCAGTCCCGGGGCCTACGAGCAGTACTTC.

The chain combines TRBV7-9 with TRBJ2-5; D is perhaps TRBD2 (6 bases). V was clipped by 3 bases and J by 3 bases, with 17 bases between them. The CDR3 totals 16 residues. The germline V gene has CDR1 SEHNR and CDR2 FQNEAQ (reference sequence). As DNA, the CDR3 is TGTGCCAGCAGCTTGGTTTATGGGGGGTGGAAAGAGACCCAGTACTTC. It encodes CASSLVYGGWKETQYF.

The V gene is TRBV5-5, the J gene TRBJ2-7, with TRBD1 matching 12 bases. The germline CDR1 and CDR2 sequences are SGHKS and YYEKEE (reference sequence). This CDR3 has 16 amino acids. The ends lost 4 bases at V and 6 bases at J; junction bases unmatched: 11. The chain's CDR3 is CASSPGTGGAGGEQYF. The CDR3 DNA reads TGTGCCAGCAGCCCCGGGACAGGGGGCGCCGGGGGCGAGCAGTACTTC.

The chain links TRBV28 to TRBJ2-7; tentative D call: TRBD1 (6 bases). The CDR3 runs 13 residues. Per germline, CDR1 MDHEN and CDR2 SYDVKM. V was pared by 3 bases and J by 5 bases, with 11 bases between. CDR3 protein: CASSLGASHEQYF. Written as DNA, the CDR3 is TGTGCCAGCAGTTTGGGGGCATCCCACGAGCAGTACTTC.

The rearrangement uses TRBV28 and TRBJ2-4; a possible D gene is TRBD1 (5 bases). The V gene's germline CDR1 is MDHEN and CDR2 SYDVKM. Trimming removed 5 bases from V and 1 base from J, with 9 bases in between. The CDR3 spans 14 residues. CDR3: CASSGQNAKNIQYF. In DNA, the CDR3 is TGTGCCAGCAGTGGACAAAATGCCAAAAACATTCAGTACTTC.

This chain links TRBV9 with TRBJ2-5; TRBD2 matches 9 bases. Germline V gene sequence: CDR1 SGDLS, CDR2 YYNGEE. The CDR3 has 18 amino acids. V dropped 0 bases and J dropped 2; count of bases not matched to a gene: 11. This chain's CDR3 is CASSVASGTQTSQETQYF. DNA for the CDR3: TGTGCCAGCAGCGTAGCTAGCGGGACCCAAACTTCTCAAGAGACCCAGTACTTC.

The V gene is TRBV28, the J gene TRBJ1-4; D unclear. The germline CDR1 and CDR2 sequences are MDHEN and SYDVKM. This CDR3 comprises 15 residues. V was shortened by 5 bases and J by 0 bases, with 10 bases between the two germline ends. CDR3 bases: TGTGCCAGCAGTCAACAGCTTGCAACTAATGAAAAACTGTTTTTT. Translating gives CASSQQLATNEKLFF.

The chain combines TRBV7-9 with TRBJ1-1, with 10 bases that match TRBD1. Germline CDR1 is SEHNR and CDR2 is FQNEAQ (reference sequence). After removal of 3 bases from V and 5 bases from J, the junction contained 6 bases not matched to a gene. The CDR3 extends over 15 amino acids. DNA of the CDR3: TGTGCCAGCAGCTTTGCCGACAGGGGGCAAACTGAAGCTTTCTTT. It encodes CASSFADRGQTEAFF.

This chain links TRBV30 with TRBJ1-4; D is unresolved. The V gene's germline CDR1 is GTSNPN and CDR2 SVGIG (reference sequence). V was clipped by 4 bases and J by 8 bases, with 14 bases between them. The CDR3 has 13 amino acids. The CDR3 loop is CAWMGSNGEKLFF. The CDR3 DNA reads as TGTGCCTGGATGGGGAGCAATGGGGAAAAACTGTTTTTT.

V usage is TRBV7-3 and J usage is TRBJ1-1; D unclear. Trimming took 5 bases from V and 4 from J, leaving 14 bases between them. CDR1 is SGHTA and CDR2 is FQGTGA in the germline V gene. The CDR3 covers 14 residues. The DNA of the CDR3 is TGTGCCAGCAGCCCACTTTCGACAAGCACTGAAGCTTTCTTT. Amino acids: CASSPLSTSTEAFF.

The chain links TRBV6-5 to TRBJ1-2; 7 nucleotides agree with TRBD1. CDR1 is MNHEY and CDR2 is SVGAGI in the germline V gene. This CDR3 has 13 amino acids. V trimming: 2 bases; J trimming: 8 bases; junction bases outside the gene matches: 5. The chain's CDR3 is CASSYPTGKGYTF. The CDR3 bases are TGTGCCAGCAGTTACCCGACAGGGAAAGGCTACACCTTC.

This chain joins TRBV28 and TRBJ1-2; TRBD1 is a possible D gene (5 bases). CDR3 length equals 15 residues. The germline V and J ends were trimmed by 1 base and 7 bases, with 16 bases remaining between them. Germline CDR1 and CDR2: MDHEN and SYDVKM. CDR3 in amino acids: CASSLYGATSFGYTF. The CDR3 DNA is TGTGCCAGCAGTTTATATGGGGCTACGTCGTTTGGCTACACCTTC.

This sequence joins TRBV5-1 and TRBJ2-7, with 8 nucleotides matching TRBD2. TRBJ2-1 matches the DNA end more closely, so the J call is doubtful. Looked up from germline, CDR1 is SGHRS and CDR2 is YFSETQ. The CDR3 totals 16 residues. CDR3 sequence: CASSLGSGTIYNEQFF. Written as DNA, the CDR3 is TGCGCCAGCAGCTTAGGTAGCGGGACTATATACAATGAGCAGTTCTTC.

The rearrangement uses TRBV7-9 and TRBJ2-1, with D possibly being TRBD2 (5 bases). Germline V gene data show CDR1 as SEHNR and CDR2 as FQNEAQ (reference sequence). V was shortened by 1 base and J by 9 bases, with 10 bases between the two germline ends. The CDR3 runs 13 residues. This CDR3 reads CASSLELGSEQFF. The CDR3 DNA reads TGTGCCAGCAGCTTAGAATTAGGGAGTGAGCAGTTCTTC.

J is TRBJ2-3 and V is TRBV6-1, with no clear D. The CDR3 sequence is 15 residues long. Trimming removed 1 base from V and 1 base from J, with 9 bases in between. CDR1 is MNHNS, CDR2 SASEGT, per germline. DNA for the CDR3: TGTGCCAGCAGTGAAGGGTCCGCGCGCACAGATACGCAGTATTTT. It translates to CASSEGSARTDTQYF.

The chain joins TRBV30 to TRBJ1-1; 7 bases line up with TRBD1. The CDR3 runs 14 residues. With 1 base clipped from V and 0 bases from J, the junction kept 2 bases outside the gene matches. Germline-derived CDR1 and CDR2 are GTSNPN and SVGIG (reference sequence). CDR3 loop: CAWSGGQMNTEAFF. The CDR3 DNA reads TGTGCCTGGAGTGGGGGACAGATGAACACTGAAGCTTTCTTT.

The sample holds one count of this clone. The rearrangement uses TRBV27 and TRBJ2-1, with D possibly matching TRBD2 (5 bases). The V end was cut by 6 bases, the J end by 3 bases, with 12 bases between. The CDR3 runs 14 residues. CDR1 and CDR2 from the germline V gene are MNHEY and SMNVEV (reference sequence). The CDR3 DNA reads TGTGCCAGCAGACCACTAGACCGCTACAATGAGCAGTTCTTC. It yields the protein CASRPLDRYNEQFF.

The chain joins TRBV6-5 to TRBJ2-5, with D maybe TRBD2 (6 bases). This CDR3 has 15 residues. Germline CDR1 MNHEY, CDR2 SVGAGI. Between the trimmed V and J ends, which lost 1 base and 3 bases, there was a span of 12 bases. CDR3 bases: TGTGCCAGCAGTTACTGGATCGGAGGGGAAGAGACCCAGTACTTC. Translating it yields CASSYWIGGEETQYF.

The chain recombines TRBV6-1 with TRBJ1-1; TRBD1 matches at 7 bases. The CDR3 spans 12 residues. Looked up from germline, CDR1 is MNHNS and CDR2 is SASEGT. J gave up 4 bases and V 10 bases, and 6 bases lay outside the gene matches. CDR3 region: CATRTGVTEAFF. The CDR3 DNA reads TGTGCCACCAGAACAGGGGTCACTGAAGCTTTCTTT.

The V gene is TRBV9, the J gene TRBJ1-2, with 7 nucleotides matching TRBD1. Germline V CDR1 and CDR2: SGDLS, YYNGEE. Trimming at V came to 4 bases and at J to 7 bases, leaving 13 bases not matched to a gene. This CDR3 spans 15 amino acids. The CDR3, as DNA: TGTGCCAGCAGCTCATCCCAGAGACAGGGTGGTGGCTACACCTTC. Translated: CASSSSQRQGGGYTF.

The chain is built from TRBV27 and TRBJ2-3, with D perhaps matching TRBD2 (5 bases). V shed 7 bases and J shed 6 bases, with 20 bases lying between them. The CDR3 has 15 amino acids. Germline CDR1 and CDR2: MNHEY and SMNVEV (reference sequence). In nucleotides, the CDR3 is TGTGCCAGCACGCCCACCGGCCTAAGAGGGGATACGCAGTATTTT. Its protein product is CASTPTGLRGDTQYF.

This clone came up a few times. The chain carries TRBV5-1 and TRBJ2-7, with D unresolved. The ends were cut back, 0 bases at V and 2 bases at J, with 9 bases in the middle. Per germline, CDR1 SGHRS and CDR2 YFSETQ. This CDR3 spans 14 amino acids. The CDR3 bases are TGCGCCAGCAGCTTGGGAGGCACCGCCTACGAGCAGTACTTC. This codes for CASSLGGTAYEQYF.